This T cell receptor (beta chain) emerged from a study of T cell repertoires in cytomegalovirus infection. Study background: The authors used CMV epitopes that were HLA-C-restricted (recently identified) and HLA-B-restricted (well studied).

This CDR3 is built from 14 residues. V dropped 5 bases and J dropped 5; count of bases not matched to a gene: 4. MiXCR was run by TCRdb on the reads, yielding one entry per CDR3 protein. The sample lists approximately 730,000 distinct CDR3 sequences, around a third occurring once. This clonotype has a count of ten or more. Its antigen is undetermined. Specimen: cultured PBMCs, collected from culture after CMV antigen stimulation. This sequence was found in a human donor in good health (CMV status not recorded). Some clones in this sample may be carry-over from other donors' samples. The V and J genes are TRBV12-3 or TRBV12-4 and TRBJ2-5, with 11 bases identical to TRBD2. The CDR3 region has the DNA TGTGCCAGCAGTCCGCTAGCGGGAGGTGAGACCCAGTACTTC. Protein: CASSPLAGGETQYF.